These 9 T cell receptor beta chains came from one sample sequenced in a study of shared clonotypes between healthy human individuals. Some clones are missing from TCRdb's copy, which holds only in-frame ones; the method was immunoSEQ multiplex PCR. In the table there are about half a million clones, approximately 85% of which are singletons. The sequenced sample was PBMCs. Source of these receptors: a woman in her forties in good health. Some clones in this sample may be carry-over from other donors' samples.

This clone appeared a few times. The chain carries TRBV5-1 and TRBJ2-4; the match to TRBD2 covers 14 bases. The CDR3 has 17 amino acids. Germline CDR1 reads SGHRS; CDR2 reads YFSETQ. The V gene end was trimmed by 4 bases and the J gene end by 8 bases; junction bases not matched to a gene: 11. Written as DNA, the CDR3 is TGCGCCAGCAGCCTTTATGGGACTAGCGGGAGTGGTGACATTCAGTACTTC. Translating gives CASSLYGTSGSGDIQYF.

This chain connects TRBV27 to TRBJ2-5, with D unresolved. The CDR3 contains 15 residues. V dropped 6 bases and J dropped 2 bases, with 16 bases sitting between them. Germline-derived CDR1 and CDR2 are MNHEY and SMNVEV (reference sequence). The CDR3 is CASRPRRGAQETQYF. The CDR3 DNA sequence: TGTGCCAGCAGACCTCGACGTGGAGCACAAGAGACCCAGTACTTC.

With respect to this clone: Other DNA sequences in the sample encode the same CDR3. V gene TRBV30 combines with J gene TRBJ2-2; D is ambiguous. V was clipped by 3 bases and J by 1 base, with 6 bases between them. The CDR3 is made up of 13 amino acids. In germline, CDR1 is GTSNPN, CDR2 SVGIG (reference sequence). In nucleotides, the CDR3 is TGTGCCTGGAGAGGCGAGAACACCGGGGAGCTGTTTTTT. Translating gives CAWRGENTGELFF.

The genes are TRBV5-1 and TRBJ2-3; 7 bases line up with TRBD2. The germline V gene encodes CDR1 SGHRS and CDR2 YFSETQ. CDR3 size: 15 residues. Germline trimming cut 0 bases from V and 2 bases from J; bases unmatched to any gene: 3. CDR3 in amino acids: CASSLGSGDTDTQYF. DNA for the CDR3: TGCGCCAGCAGCTTGGGCAGCGGGGACACAGATACGCAGTATTTT.

In this sample, this clone turned up many times. This chain links TRBV19 with TRBJ2-1; no clear D gene. The CDR3 loop spans 12 amino acids. Trimming shortened V by 3 bases and J by 9 bases, and 9 bases separated the two germline ends. The germline V gene has CDR1 LNHDA and CDR2 SQIVND (reference sequence). The CDR3 sequence is CASSMVVTEQFF. The CDR3 nucleotides read TGTGCCAGTAGTATGGTCGTGACTGAGCAGTTCTTC. Complete variable domain (other parts from reference TRBV19 and TRBJ2-1): DGGITQSPKYLFRKEGQNVTLSCEQNLNHDAMYWYRQDPGQGLRLIYYSQIVNDFQKGDIAEGYSVSREKKESFPLTVTSAQKNPTAFYLCASSMVVTEQFFGPGTRLTVL.

J is TRBJ2-7 and V is TRBV10-3; D is perhaps TRBD2 (6 bases). In germline, CDR1 is ENHRY, CDR2 SYGVKD. The CDR3 spans 14 residues. V shed 5 bases and J shed 4 bases, with 15 bases lying between them. CDR3 DNA sequence: TGTGCCATCAGTTCTAGCGCAATAGGGTACGAGCAGTACTTC. Translated, it gives CAISSSAIGYEQYF.

This sequence joins TRBV2 and TRBJ2-5, with D tentatively TRBD1 (5 bases). Trimming left V 7 bases short and J 1 base short, with 10 bases between. Germline V gene lookup returns CDR1 SNHLY and CDR2 FYNNEI. The CDR3 extends over 13 amino acids. The CDR3 is CASTFDSQETQYF. DNA of the CDR3: TGTGCCAGCACATTTGACAGCCAAGAGACCCAGTACTTC.

The chain links TRBV10-3 to TRBJ2-1; D possibly corresponds to TRBD2 (6 bases). The V gene lost 4 bases and the J gene lost 8 bases, with 21 bases spanning the gap. This CDR3 spans 16 amino acids. Germline V gene lookup returns CDR1 ENHRY and CDR2 SYGVKD. The CDR3 reads CAISGGGSHIADEQFF. DNA for the CDR3: TGTGCCATCAGTGGTGGGGGGAGCCACATCGCCGATGAGCAGTTCTTC.

The chain recombines TRBV5-1 with TRBJ1-5, with 9 positions matching TRBD1. Germline values: CDR1 SGHRS, CDR2 YFSETQ. Germline trimming cut 4 bases from V and 10 bases from J; bases unmatched to any gene: 6. The CDR3 is made up of 13 amino acids. The CDR3 region is CASSAGTGNPQHF. Written as DNA, the CDR3 is TGCGCCAGCAGCGCCGGGACAGGGAATCCCCAGCATTTT.